This TCR beta chain came from a study of early T cells in non-severe SARS-CoV-2 infection. Study background: Sequencing of unsorted whole blood was done on bulk RNA, leaving chains unpaired. The study's findings and limits: Lookups in VDJdb leaned toward anti-spike CD8 responses and missed private and CD4 specificities.

This clonotype has at least ten counts. Antigen unknown. Deletions cut 6 bases from V and 2 bases from J, with 5 bases between. This CDR3 is 12 amino acids long. The germline CDR1 and CDR2 sequences are LNHNV and YYDKDF (reference sequence). In the library, individual cDNA molecules carried attached unique molecular identifiers. One entry per CDR3 protein, called by TCRdb with MiXCR from the 5' RACE reads. This table holds 35,000 to 45,000 distinct CDR3 sequences, 3% to 4.5% found once. The chain couples TRBV15 to TRBJ1-5; the D is unclear. The TCR was taken from an adult who was a healthcare worker with PCR-confirmed SARS-CoV-2 infection or an uninfected control (not recorded which). Sequenced input: whole blood. This chain's CDR3 is CATRQGNQPQHF. The DNA for the CDR3 is TGTGCCACCAGGCAGGGCAATCAGCCCCAGCATTTT.